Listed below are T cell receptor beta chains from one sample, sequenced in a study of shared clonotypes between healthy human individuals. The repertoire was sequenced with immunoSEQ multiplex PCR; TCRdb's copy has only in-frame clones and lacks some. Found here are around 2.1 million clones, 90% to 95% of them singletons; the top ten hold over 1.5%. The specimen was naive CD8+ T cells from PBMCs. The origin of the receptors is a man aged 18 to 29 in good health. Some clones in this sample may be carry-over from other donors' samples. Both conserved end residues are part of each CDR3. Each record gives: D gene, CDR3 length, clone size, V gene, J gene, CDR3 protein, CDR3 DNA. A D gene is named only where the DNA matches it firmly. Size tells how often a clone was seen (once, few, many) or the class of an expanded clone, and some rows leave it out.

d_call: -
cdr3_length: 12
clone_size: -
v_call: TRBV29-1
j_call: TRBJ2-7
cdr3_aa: CSVVLVGYEQYF
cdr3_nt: TGCAGCGTTGTACTGGTGGGTTACGAGCAGTACTTC

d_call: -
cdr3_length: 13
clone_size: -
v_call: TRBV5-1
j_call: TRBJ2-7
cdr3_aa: CASSLGPTYEQYF
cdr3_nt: TGCGCCAGCAGCCTGGGACCAACCTACGAGCAGTACTTC

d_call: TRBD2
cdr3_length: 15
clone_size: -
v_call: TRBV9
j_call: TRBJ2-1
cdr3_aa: CASSVLAGDPNEQFF
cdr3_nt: TGTGCCAGCAGCGTGCTTGCGGGAGACCCCAATGAGCAGTTCTTC

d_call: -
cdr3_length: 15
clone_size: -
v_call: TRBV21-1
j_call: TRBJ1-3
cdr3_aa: CASTPDGFKGNTIYF
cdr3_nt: TGTGCCAGCACCCCGGACGGCTTTAAGGGAAACACCATATATTTT

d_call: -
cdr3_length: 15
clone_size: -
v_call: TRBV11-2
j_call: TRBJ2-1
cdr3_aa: CASSLVLEKKNEQFF
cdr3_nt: TGTGCCAGCAGCTTAGTGTTGGAAAAAAAGAATGAGCAGTTCTTC

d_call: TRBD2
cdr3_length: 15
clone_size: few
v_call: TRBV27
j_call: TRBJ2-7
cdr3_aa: CASSLSTSGSYEQYF
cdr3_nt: TGTGCCAGCAGTTTATCGACTAGCGGCTCCTACGAGCAGTACTTC

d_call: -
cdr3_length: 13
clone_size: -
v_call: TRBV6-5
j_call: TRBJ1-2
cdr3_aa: CASSYSNGYGYTF
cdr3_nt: TGTGCCAGCAGTTACTCAAACGGCTATGGCTACACCTTC

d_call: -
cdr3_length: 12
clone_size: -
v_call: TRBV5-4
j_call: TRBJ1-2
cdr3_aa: CASSEDGYGYTF
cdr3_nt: TGTGCCAGCAGTGAGGATGGCTATGGCTACACCTTC

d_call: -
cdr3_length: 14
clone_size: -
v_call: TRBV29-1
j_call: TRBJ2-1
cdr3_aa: CSVWDTDSYNEQFF
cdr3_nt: TGCAGCGTATGGGACACCGACTCCTACAATGAGCAGTTCTTC

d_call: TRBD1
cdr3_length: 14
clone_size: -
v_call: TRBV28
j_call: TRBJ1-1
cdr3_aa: CASSKGQPNTEAFF
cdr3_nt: TGTGCCAGCAGTAAGGGACAGCCGAACACTGAAGCTTTCTTT

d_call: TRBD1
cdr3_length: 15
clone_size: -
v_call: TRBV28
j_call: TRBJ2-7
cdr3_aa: CASSLDRGLVYEQYF
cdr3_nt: TGTGCCAGCAGTTTGGACAGGGGGCTAGTCTACGAGCAGTACTTC

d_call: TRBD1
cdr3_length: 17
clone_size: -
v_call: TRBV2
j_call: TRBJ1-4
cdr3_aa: CASSHPGQTTTNEKLFF
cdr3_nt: TGTGCCAGCAGTCACCCGGGACAGACGACAACTAATGAAAAACTGTTTTTT

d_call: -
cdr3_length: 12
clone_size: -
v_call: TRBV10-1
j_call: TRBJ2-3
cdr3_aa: CASSESSDTQYF
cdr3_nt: TGCGCCAGCAGTGAGAGTTCAGATACGCAGTATTTT

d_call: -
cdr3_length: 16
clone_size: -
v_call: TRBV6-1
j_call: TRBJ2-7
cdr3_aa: CASSEDRNGVSYEQYF
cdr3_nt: TGTGCCAGCAGTGAAGACCGAAACGGGGTGTCCTACGAGCAGTACTTC

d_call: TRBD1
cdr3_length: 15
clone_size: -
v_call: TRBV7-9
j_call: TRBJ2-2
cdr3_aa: CASSFGQDLTGELFF
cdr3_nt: TGTGCCAGCAGCTTTGGACAGGACCTTACCGGGGAGCTGTTTTTT

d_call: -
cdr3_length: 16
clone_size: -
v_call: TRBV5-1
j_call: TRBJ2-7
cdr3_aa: CASSVTQGLLAYEQYF
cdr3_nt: TGCGCCAGCAGCGTAACACAGGGCTTGCTGGCCTACGAGCAGTACTTC

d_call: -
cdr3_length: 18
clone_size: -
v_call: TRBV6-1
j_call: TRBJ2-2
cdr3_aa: CASSEERPGFLLAGELFF
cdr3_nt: TGTGCCAGCAGTGAAGAGCGGCCCGGTTTTTTATTAGCCGGGGAGCTGTTTTTT

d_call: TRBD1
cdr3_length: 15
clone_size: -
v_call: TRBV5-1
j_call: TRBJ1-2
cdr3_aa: CASSLGRTGGYGYTF
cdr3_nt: TGCGCCAGCAGCTTGGGTCGGACAGGGGGCTATGGCTACACCTTC

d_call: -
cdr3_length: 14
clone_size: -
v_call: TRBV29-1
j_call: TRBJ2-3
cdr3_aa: CSVAGGASTDTQYF
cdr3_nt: TGCAGCGTTGCCGGGGGTGCGAGCACAGATACGCAGTATTTT

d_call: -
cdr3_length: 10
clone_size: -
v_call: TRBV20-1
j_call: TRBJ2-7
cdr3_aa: CSARGLEQYF
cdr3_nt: TGCAGTGCTAGAGGGCTCGAGCAGTACTTC

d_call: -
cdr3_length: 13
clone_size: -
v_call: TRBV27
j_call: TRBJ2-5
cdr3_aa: CASSLDSEETQYF
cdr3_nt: TGTGCCAGCAGTTTAGACTCCGAAGAGACCCAGTACTTC

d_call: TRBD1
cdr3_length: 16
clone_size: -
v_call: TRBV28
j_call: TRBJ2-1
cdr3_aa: CASSLVGQVAYNEQFF
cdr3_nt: TGTGCCAGCAGTTTAGTGGGACAGGTCGCATACAATGAGCAGTTCTTC

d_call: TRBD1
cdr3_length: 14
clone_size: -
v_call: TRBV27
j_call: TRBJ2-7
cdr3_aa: CASSLSPGGYEQYF
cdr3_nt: TGTGCCAGCAGTTTATCGCCAGGGGGATACGAGCAGTACTTC

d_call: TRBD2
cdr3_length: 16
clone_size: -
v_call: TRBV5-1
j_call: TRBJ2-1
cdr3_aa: CASSFASGPSYNEQFF
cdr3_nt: TGCGCCAGCAGCTTCGCTAGCGGGCCCAGCTACAATGAGCAGTTCTTC

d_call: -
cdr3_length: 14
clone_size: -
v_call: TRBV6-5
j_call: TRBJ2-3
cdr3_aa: CASSRPYSTDTQYF
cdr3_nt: TGTGCCAGCAGCCGCCCGTACAGCACAGATACGCAGTATTTT

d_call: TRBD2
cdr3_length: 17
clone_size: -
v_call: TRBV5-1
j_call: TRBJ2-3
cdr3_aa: CASSLWASGSSTDTQYF
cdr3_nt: TGCGCCAGCAGCTTATGGGCTAGCGGTTCTAGCACAGATACGCAGTATTTT

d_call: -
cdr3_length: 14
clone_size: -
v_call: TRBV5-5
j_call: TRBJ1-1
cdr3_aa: CASSLLPLNTEAFF
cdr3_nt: TGTGCCAGCAGCTTGTTACCGTTGAACACTGAAGCTTTCTTT

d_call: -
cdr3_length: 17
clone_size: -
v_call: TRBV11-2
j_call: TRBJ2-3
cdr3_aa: CASSLQVRAFHTDTQYF
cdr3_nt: TGTGCCAGCAGCTTACAAGTTAGGGCCTTTCACACAGATACGCAGTATTTT

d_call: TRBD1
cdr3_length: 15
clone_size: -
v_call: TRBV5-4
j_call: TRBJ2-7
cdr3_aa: CASSTWTGVSYEQYF
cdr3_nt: TGTGCCAGCAGCACCTGGACAGGCGTCTCCTACGAGCAGTACTTC

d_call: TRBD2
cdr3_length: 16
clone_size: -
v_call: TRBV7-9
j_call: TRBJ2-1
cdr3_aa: CASSSWTSAVFGEQFF
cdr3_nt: TGTGCCAGCAGCTCCTGGACTAGCGCTGTTTTCGGCGAGCAGTTCTTC

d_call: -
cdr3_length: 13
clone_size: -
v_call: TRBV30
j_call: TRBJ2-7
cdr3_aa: CAWTWARGHEQYF
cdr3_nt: TGTGCCTGGACGTGGGCGAGGGGCCACGAGCAGTACTTC

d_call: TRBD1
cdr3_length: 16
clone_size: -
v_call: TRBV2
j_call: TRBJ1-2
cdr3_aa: CASSEPRDRASGYYTF
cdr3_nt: TGTGCCAGCAGTGAACCCCGGGACAGGGCTTCCGGGTACTACACCTTC

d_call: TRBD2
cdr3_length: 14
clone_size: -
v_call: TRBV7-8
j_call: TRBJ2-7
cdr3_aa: CASSSGLAVYEQYF
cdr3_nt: TGTGCCAGCAGCTCGGGACTAGCGGTCTACGAGCAGTACTTC

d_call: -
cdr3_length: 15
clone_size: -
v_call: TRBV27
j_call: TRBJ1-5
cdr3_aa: CASSLSGPPDQPQHF
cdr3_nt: TGTGCCAGCAGTTTATCTGGACCACCGGATCAGCCCCAGCATTTT

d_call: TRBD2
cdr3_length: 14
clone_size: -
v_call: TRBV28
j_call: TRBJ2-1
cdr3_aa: CASLSGVGYNEQFF
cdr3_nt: TGTGCCAGCCTTAGCGGGGTAGGCTACAATGAGCAGTTCTTC

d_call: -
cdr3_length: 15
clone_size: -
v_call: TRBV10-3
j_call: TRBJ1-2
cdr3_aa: CAISESVGSLDGYTF
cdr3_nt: TGTGCCATCAGTGAGTCGGTGGGGAGTTTGGATGGCTACACCTTC

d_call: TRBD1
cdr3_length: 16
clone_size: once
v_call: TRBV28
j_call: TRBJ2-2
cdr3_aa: CASRPRGLENTGELFF
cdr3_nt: TGTGCCAGCAGACCCAGGGGGCTTGAGAACACCGGGGAGCTGTTTTTT

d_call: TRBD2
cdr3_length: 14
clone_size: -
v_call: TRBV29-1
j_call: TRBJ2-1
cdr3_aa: CSVEKRDRYNEQFF
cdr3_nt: TGCAGCGTTGAGAAGCGGGATCGCTACAATGAGCAGTTCTTC

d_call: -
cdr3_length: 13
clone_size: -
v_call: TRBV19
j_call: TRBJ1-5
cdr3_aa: CASSISGGDPQHF
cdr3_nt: TGTGCCAGTAGTATCTCTGGGGGCGATCCCCAGCATTTT

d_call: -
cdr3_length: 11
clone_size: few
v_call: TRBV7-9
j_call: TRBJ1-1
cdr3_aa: CASRQQREAFF
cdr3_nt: TGTGCCAGCAGGCAACAGAGGGAAGCTTTCTTT

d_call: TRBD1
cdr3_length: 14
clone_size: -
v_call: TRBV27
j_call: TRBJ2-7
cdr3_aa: CASSAGTGLYEQYF
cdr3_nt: TGTGCCAGCAGTGCCGGGACAGGGCTCTACGAGCAGTACTTC

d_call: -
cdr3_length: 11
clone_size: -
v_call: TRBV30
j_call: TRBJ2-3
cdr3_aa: CAGPGADTQYF
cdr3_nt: TGTGCCGGGCCGGGGGCAGATACGCAGTATTTT

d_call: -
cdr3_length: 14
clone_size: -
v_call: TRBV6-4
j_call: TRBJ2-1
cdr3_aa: CASSERGGYNEQFF
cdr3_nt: TGTGCCAGCAGTGAGAGGGGGGGTTACAATGAGCAGTTCTTC

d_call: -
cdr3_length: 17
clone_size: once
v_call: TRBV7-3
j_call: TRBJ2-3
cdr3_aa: CASSPSRLEIATDTQYF
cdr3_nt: TGTGCCAGCAGCCCTAGTAGGTTGGAGATTGCCACAGATACGCAGTATTTT

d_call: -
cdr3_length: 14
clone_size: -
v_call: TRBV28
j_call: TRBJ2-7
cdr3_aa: CASSSRGVHHEQYF
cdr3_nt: TGTGCCAGCAGTTCAAGGGGGGTCCACCACGAGCAGTACTTC

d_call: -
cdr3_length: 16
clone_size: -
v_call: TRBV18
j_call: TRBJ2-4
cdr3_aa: CASSPLASGAKNIQYF
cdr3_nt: TGTGCCAGCTCACCACTAGCAAGCGGGGCCAAAAACATTCAGTACTTC

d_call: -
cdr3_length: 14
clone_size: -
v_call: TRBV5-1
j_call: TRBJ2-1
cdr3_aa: CASSLGAARDEQFF
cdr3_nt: TGCGCCAGCAGCTTGGGAGCCGCCCGGGATGAGCAGTTCTTC

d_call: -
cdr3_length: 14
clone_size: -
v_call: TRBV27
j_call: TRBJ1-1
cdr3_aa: CASSSSTGNTEAFF
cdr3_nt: TGTGCCAGCAGTTCCTCGACAGGGAACACTGAAGCTTTCTTT

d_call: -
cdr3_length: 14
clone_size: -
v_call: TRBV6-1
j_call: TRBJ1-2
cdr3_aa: CASSDNPFGSGYTF
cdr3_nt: TGTGCCAGCAGCGACAACCCTTTTGGTAGTGGCTACACCTTC

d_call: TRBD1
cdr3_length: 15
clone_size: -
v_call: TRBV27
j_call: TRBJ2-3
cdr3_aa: CASSQTGPITDTQYF
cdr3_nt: TGTGCCAGCAGCCAGACAGGGCCGATCACAGATACGCAGTATTTT

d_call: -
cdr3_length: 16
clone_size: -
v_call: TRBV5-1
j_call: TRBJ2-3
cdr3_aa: CASSSTRLEGTDTQYF
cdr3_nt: TGCGCCAGCAGCTCCACCCGACTAGAAGGCACAGATACGCAGTATTTT

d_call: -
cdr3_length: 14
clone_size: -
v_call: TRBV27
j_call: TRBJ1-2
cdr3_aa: CASSPGQTHYGYTF
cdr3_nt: TGTGCCAGCAGTCCAGGACAGACCCACTATGGCTACACCTTC

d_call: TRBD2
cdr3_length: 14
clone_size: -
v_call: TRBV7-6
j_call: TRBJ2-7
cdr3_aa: CASSYGTSDYEQYF
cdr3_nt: TGTGCCAGCAGCTACGGGACTAGCGACTACGAGCAGTACTTC

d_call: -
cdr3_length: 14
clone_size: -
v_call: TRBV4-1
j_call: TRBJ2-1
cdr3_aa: CASSLRAEYNEQFF
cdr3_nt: TGCGCCAGCAGCCTCCGAGCGGAATACAATGAGCAGTTCTTC